This entry lists 10 T cell receptor beta chains sequenced from one sample in a study of blood T cell repertoires in COVID-19. The table came from immunoSEQ multiplex PCR; TCRdb's copy has only in-frame clones and leaves some out. The profile shows more than 95,000 clones, just under 85% of them singletons. The source material was peripheral blood. These TCRs come from a man between 70 and 80 years old with active or convalescent COVID-19.

V is TRBV4-2 and J is TRBJ2-1; TRBD1 matches at 9 bases. V lost 4 bases and J lost 4; bases outside the gene matches: 5. This CDR3 is built from 15 residues. Per the germline V gene, CDR1 is LGHNA and CDR2 is YNFKEQ. The CDR3 here is CASSRGTGPYNEQFF. The CDR3 DNA reads as TGTGCCAGCAGCCGAGGGACAGGGCCTTACAATGAGCAGTTCTTC.

The chain combines TRBV28 with TRBJ1-3; D may be TRBD1 (6 bases). Germline V lookup: CDR1 MDHEN, CDR2 SYDVKM. The CDR3 spans 15 residues. V was cut by 4 bases and J by 8 bases, with 18 bases left in between. The CDR3 protein is CASSSPAGGAYTIYF. The CDR3 region has the DNA TGTGCCAGCAGTTCCCCCGCGGGGGGCGCGTACACCATATATTTT.

V and J are TRBV5-1 and TRBJ2-1, with 10 bases identical to TRBD2. V shed 1 base and J 0 bases; nucleotides not matched to a gene: 7. The CDR3 is 18 residues long. CDR1 is SGHRS and CDR2 is YFSETQ in the germline V gene. CDR3 amino acids: CASSLSASGGSSYNEQFF. The CDR3 DNA reads as TGCGCCAGCAGCTTGTCGGCTAGCGGGGGTAGCTCCTACAATGAGCAGTTCTTC.

This chain connects TRBV5-1 to TRBJ2-2; D not resolved. Deletions cut 0 bases from V and 6 bases from J, with 12 bases between. The germline CDR1 and CDR2 sequences are SGHRS and YFSETQ. CDR3 length: 15 amino acids. The CDR3 loop is CASSLESRGAGELFF. The CDR3 DNA sequence: TGCGCCAGCAGCTTGGAGTCTAGAGGAGCCGGGGAGCTGTTTTTT.

The genes are TRBV5-4 and TRBJ1-6; 11 bases map to TRBD1. V dropped 5 bases and J dropped 11; count of bases not matched to a gene: 6. Germline assignment: CDR1 SGHNT and CDR2 YYREEE (reference sequence). The CDR3 extends over 14 amino acids. The CDR3 sequence: CASRLDRGLAPLHF. CDR3 coding DNA: TGTGCCAGCAGACTGGACAGGGGGCTCGCACCCCTCCACTTT.

The chain couples TRBV5-1 to TRBJ1-1; 10 bases fit TRBD1. This CDR3 contains 17 residues. V was clipped by 4 bases and J by 3 bases; unmatched bases: 12. The germline CDR1 and CDR2 sequences are SGHRS and YFSETQ. In DNA form, the CDR3 reads TGCGCCAGCAGCCTGACAGGGGGCTGGAGGCGGGACACTGAAGCTTTCTTT. Protein: CASSLTGGWRRDTEAFF.

This clone appeared a single time. The V call is TRBV27, the J call TRBJ1-1; D possibly corresponds to TRBD1 (5 bases). The V end lost 1 base, the J end lost 1 base, and 10 bases lay between the germline ends. The CDR3 length is 15 residues. Germline values: CDR1 MNHEY, CDR2 SMNVEV (reference sequence). The CDR3 loop is CASSLFPTGNTEAFF. CDR3 in DNA: TGTGCCAGCAGTTTATTCCCTACAGGGAACACTGAAGCTTTCTTT.

The chain carries TRBV9 and TRBJ1-4; no clear D gene. The CDR3 has 13 residues. Germline V gene lookup returns CDR1 SGDLS and CDR2 YYNGEE. V was cut by 4 bases and J by 10 bases, with 14 bases left in between. CDR3 in amino acids: CASSWRAGGKLFF. DNA of the CDR3: TGTGCCAGCAGCTGGAGGGCAGGTGGAAAACTGTTTTTT.

The chain links TRBV2 to TRBJ2-7; D is uncertain. Germline values: CDR1 SNHLY, CDR2 FYNNEI. The CDR3 runs to 11 residues. Trimming took off 9 bases at V and 9 bases at J, with 15 bases between the two ends. The CDR3 DNA reads as TGTGCCAGTAGCCCGAGCCACGGGCAGTACTTC. It is translated as CASSPSHGQYF.

The chain combines TRBV5-1 with TRBJ2-7; TRBD2 aligns across 7 bases. V trimming: 8 bases; J trimming: 6 bases; junction bases outside the gene matches: 14. Germline CDR1 and CDR2: SGHRS and YFSETQ. This CDR3 is 14 amino acids long. The CDR3 coding sequence is TGCGCCAGTAATCCGGGGGGAGCCCCTCTCGAGCAGTACTTC. Translated, it gives CASNPGGAPLEQYF.